This entry lists 17 T cell receptor beta chains sequenced from one sample in a study of regulatory T cells in long-lasting Graves disease. Arm-PCR with iRepertoire HTBI primers amplified the CDR3 regions for these TCR beta libraries. TCRdb re-analysed the multiplex PCR reads in MiXCR, keeping a single row per CDR3 protein. The profile shows roughly 560,000 distinct CDR3 sequences, around 12% of them singletons. Indicated time point: newly diagnosed GD, antithyroid drugs for less than 3 months. PBMC RNA served as the TCR library source. These data were also filed under a second study, of T cells in Graves' hyperthyroidism and ophthalmopathy.

The starting material was peripheral blood mononuclear cells (PBMCs), obtained at new diagnosis, from a patient treated with antithyroid drugs. The receptors shown here come from a woman aged 30 to 39 with Graves disease.

This clonotype was counted between two and nine times. A much larger clone lies a single base off, so this may be a read error. The V gene is TRBV20-1, the J gene TRBJ2-7; D ambiguous. The germline V gene has CDR1 DFQATT and CDR2 SNEGSKA (reference sequence). V lost 2 bases and J 6 bases, leaving 14 bases between the germline ends. The CDR3 runs 13 residues. The CDR3 sequence is CSARQASRCEQYF. The DNA of the CDR3 is TGCAGTGCTAGACAGGCATCCCGGTGCGAGCAGTACTTC.

This clonotype was seen ten or more times. This chain connects TRBV29-1 to TRBJ2-3; 9 bases fit TRBD2. The CDR3 has 19 amino acids. Germline V gene data show CDR1 as SQVTM and CDR2 as ANQGSEA. V shed 4 bases and J 0 bases; nucleotides not matched to a gene: 17. CDR3 loop: CSVGGRGRALAGSTDTQYF. Here the CDR3 DNA reads TGCAGCGTTGGAGGCAGGGGCCGAGCCCTAGCGGGGAGCACAGATACGCAGTATTTT.

The gene calls are TRBV5-4 and TRBJ2-3, with TRBD1 matching 10 bases. Losses at the gene ends were 3 bases for V and 5 bases for J; bases not matched to a gene: 12. Germline assignment: CDR1 SGHNT and CDR2 YYREEE (reference sequence). The CDR3 has 17 residues. This CDR3 reads CASSSPPGTGAQDTQYF. CDR3 DNA: TGTGCCAGCAGCTCACCACCCGGGACAGGGGCCCAAGATACGCAGTATTTT.

The V gene is TRBV15, the J gene TRBJ2-7, with D perhaps TRBD1 (5 bases). The germline gives CDR1 LNHNV, CDR2 YYDKDF (reference sequence). With 0 bases removed from V and 1 base from J, the gap between germline ends came to 7 bases. The CDR3 is 14 residues long. CDR3 in DNA: TGTGCCACCAGCAGAGATACAGGTTCCTACGAGCAGTACTTC. It translates to CATSRDTGSYEQYF.

In this sample, this clonotype turned up many times. The V and J genes are TRBV11-2 and TRBJ2-2; 8 bases are a match to TRBD2. From germline, CDR1 is SGHAT and CDR2 FQNNGV. J lost 7 bases, V lost 7 bases, and 14 bases had no gene match. CDR3 size: 16 residues. CDR3 in amino acids: CASTVFPSGRIGELFF. CDR3 DNA sequence: TGTGCCAGCACCGTATTCCCTAGCGGGCGGATCGGGGAGCTGTTTTTT. The full variable domain, completed using reference TRBV11-2 and TRBJ2-2, is EAGVAQSPRYKIIEKRQSVAFWCNPISGHATLYWYQQILGQGPKLLIQFQNNGVVDDSQLPKDRFSAERLKGVDSTLKIQPAKLEDSAVYLCASTVFPSGRIGELFFGEGSRLTVL.

There are many counts of this clonotype. This CDR3 is CASVTRQALLANTGELFF. In DNA, the CDR3 is TGTGCCAGTGTTACTAGACAGGCGTTATTAGCGAACACCGGGGAGCTGTTTTTT. V usage is TRBV19 and J usage is TRBJ2-2, with a tentative D call TRBD1 (6 bases). Germline CDR1 reads LNHDA; CDR2 reads SQIVND (reference sequence). The V end lost 8 bases, the J end lost 0 bases, and 22 bases lay between the germline ends. CDR3 length equals 18 residues.

This clonotype was counted at least ten times. The rearrangement uses TRBV5-4 and TRBJ2-7; 7 nucleotides align to TRBD2. V trimming: 4 bases; J trimming: 2 bases; junction bases outside the gene matches: 12. The length of the CDR3 is 16 residues. Germline assignment: CDR1 SGHNT and CDR2 YYREEE (reference sequence). CDR3: CASSRSGDYRTYEQYF. The CDR3 DNA sequence: TGTGCCAGCAGCCGATCGGGGGACTACCGAACCTACGAGCAGTACTTC.

In this sample, this clonotype turned up a few times. This sequence may be a read error, since a much larger clone differs from it by one base. Here the CDR3 omits its conserved ending phenylalanine or tryptophan, so a read error is the likely source. This chain uses TRBV28 with TRBJ2-3; 11 nucleotides match TRBD2. CDR1 and CDR2 from the germline V gene are MDHEN and SYDVKM. This CDR3 spans 15 amino acids. Trimming took 4 bases from V and 4 from J; bases not matched to a gene: 4. The CDR3, as DNA: TGTGCCAGCAGTTGGCTAGCGGGAGGTTCAGATACGCAGTATCTT. Translation: CASSWLAGGSDTQYL.

About this clonotype: It differs at one base from a far larger clone, so likely a read error. This chain uses TRBV11-1 with TRBJ2-7, with 9 bases that match TRBD1. The ends lost 3 bases at V and 7 bases at J; junction bases unmatched: 13. The germline CDR1 and CDR2 sequences are SGHAT and FQDESV (reference sequence). The CDR3 runs to 16 residues. CDR3 residues: CASSLRTGDSYNEQYF. The CDR3 nucleotides read TGTGCCAGCAGCTTGAGGACAGGGGACTCCTACAATGAGCAGTACTTC.

The sample holds a few counts of this clonotype. This chain uses TRBV19 with TRBJ2-1; TRBD1 agrees at 12 bases. CDR3 length equals 19 residues. Germline V lookup: CDR1 LNHDA, CDR2 SQIVND (reference sequence). Trimming cost V 5 bases and J 6 bases; bases outside gene matches: 17. The CDR3 nucleotides read TGTGCCAGTAGTCGCACCGGGACAGGGGGCAGATACCGACCCAATGAGCAGTTCTTC. Translation gives CASSRTGTGGRYRPNEQFF.

This clonotype has a count of ten or more. V usage is TRBV28 and J usage is TRBJ2-1; TRBD2 matches at 7 bases. Unmatched junction bases numbered 10, after V lost 10 bases and J lost 10 bases. The CDR3 extends over 12 amino acids. Germline CDR1 reads MDHEN; CDR2 reads SYDVKM. Written as DNA, the CDR3 is TGTGCCACCAGCAAACAGCGGGAAGAGCAGTTCTTC. Its protein product is CATSKQREEQFF. Looking up the rest from reference TRBV28 and TRBJ2-1 gives the full variable domain: DVKVTQSSRYLVKRTGEKVFLECVQDMDHENMFWYRQDPGLGLRLIYFSYDVKMKEKGDIPEGYSVSREKKERFSLILESASTNQTSMYLCATSKQREEQFFGPGTRLTVL.

This clonotype was detected only a few times. This chain uses TRBV7-2 with TRBJ2-2; the D gene could be TRBD1 or TRBD2 (5 bases each). The CDR3 runs to 15 residues. The V gene lost 5 bases and the J gene lost 6 bases, with 16 bases spanning the gap. The V gene's germline CDR1 is SGHTA and CDR2 FQGNSA. CDR3 DNA sequence: TGTGCCAGCAGCCTAGTGCCGCAGGGAGCCGGGGAGCTGTTTTTT. This encodes CASSLVPQGAGELFF. Based on the CDR3 plus reference TRBV7-2 and TRBJ2-2, the full variable domain is GAGVSQSPSNKVTEKGKDVELRCDPISGHTALYWYRQSLGQGLEFLIYFQGNSAPDKSGLPSDRFSAERTGGSVSTLTIQRTQQEDSAVYLCASSLVPQGAGELFFGEGSRLTVL.

This clonotype was observed many times. The chain employs TRBV28 and TRBJ2-5; TRBD2 agrees at 13 bases. Trimming cost V 1 base and J 5 bases; bases outside gene matches: 13. CDR1 MDHEN and CDR2 SYDVKM come from the germline V gene. The CDR3 has 19 amino acids. The CDR3 reads CASSLFALAGGGGSETQYF. DNA of the CDR3: TGTGCCAGCAGTTTATTCGCACTAGCGGGAGGGGGGGGATCGGAGACCCAGTACTTC.

Turning to this clonotype: Germline is not matched at one junction end, which may reflect a read error. CDR3 sequence: CASRFLDAFTDTQYF. The CDR3 DNA reads as TGCGCCAGCCGCTTCCTGGACGCCTTCACAGATACGCAGTATTTT. The chain carries TRBV5-1 and TRBJ2-3, with D unclear. Germline CDR1 SGHRS, CDR2 YFSETQ. The CDR3 extends over 15 amino acids.

Ten or more counts support this clonotype. A read error may account for a junction end that differs from germline. V is TRBV5-1 and J is TRBJ1-1; possibly TRBD1 for D (5 bases). In germline, CDR1 is SGHRS, CDR2 YFSETQ. CDR3 length: 14 residues. The CDR3 nucleotides are TGCGCCAGCAGCCTAGGGACGGTGAAAACTGAAGCTTTCTTT. It encodes CASSLGTVKTEAFF. The entire variable domain, with the rest obtained from reference TRBV5-1 and TRBJ1-1, is as follows: KAGVTQTPRYLIKTRGQQVTLSCSPISGHRSVSWYQQTPGQGLQFLFEYFSETQRNKGNFPGRFSGRQFSNSRSEMNVSTLELGDSALYLCASSLGTVKTEAFFGQGTRLTVV.

This clonotype came up many times. This chain links TRBV19 with TRBJ2-3; unclear D gene. V dropped 8 bases and J dropped 0 bases, with 9 bases sitting between them. Germline loops: CDR1 LNHDA, CDR2 SQIVND (reference sequence). The CDR3 length is 13 residues. The CDR3 protein is CASGSESTDTQYF. Here the CDR3 DNA reads TGTGCCAGTGGGTCAGAGAGCACAGATACGCAGTATTTT.

This clonotype was observed many times. V gene TRBV5-1 combines with J gene TRBJ1-1, with 7 nucleotides matching TRBD1. In germline, CDR1 is SGHRS, CDR2 YFSETQ. The CDR3 spans 18 residues. V dropped 1 base and J dropped 4; count of bases not matched to a gene: 16. The CDR3, as DNA: TGCGCCAGCAGCTTGTGGGGGTCCGTGGGACAGAGGTTCACTGAAGCTTTCTTT. Its protein is CASSLWGSVGQRFTEAFF.